This T cell receptor beta chain was identified during a study of cytomegalovirus exposure and HLA in healthy donors. Overall study findings and caveats: In vitro checks showed that a few CMV-associated chains really do target CMV antigens. Reportedly, cytomegalovirus status was diagnosed with high sensitivity and specificity. 150 to 200 TCR beta chains were listed as cytomegalovirus-associated.

The method was immunoSEQ multiplex PCR; TCRdb's version includes in-frame clones alone and lacks a portion of them. This sample has 76,000 or so clones, with around 94% found just once. The junction had 7 bases not matched to a gene; V was cut back by 0 bases and J by 0 bases. CDR3 length: 18 amino acids. CDR1 LGHNA and CDR2 YSLEER come from the germline V gene. About this clone itself: Its antigen remains unknown.

The sequenced material came from PBMCs. This clonotype originated in a woman between 18 and 30 years old in good health and CMV-seropositive. The V and J genes are TRBV4-3 and TRBJ2-1; TRBD2 matches at 8 bases. In nucleotides, the CDR3 is TGCGCCAGCAGCCAAGATCTAAGAGCGGGAGTCTCCTACAATGAGCAGTTCTTC. It yields the protein CASSQDLRAGVSYNEQFF.